This T cell receptor beta chain was observed in a study of cytomegalovirus exposure and HLA in healthy donors. The junction had 12 bases not matched to a gene; V was cut back by 0 bases and J by 2 bases. Per the germline V gene, CDR1 is LGHNA and CDR2 is YSLEER. The CDR3 is 20 amino acids. Regarding the study as a whole: Solely CMV serostatus was available to characterize immune exposure.

It was with 60 Vbeta and 13 Jbeta primers that the PCR ran. The method was immunoSEQ multiplex PCR; TCRdb's version includes in-frame clones alone and lacks a portion of them. The table shows about 120,000 clones, with about 15% occurring only once. This clone has only a few counts. Its antigen is not known. The TCR originated in a female donor in good health and CMV-seropositive. The chain has TRBV4-3 and TRBJ2-6; TRBD2 agrees at 8 bases. Sequenced sample: PBMCs. CDR3: CASSQESGRGSRAGANVLTF. CDR3 DNA sequence: TGCGCCAGCAGCCAAGAGAGCGGGAGAGGATCAAGGGCTGGGGCCAACGTCCTGACTTTC.